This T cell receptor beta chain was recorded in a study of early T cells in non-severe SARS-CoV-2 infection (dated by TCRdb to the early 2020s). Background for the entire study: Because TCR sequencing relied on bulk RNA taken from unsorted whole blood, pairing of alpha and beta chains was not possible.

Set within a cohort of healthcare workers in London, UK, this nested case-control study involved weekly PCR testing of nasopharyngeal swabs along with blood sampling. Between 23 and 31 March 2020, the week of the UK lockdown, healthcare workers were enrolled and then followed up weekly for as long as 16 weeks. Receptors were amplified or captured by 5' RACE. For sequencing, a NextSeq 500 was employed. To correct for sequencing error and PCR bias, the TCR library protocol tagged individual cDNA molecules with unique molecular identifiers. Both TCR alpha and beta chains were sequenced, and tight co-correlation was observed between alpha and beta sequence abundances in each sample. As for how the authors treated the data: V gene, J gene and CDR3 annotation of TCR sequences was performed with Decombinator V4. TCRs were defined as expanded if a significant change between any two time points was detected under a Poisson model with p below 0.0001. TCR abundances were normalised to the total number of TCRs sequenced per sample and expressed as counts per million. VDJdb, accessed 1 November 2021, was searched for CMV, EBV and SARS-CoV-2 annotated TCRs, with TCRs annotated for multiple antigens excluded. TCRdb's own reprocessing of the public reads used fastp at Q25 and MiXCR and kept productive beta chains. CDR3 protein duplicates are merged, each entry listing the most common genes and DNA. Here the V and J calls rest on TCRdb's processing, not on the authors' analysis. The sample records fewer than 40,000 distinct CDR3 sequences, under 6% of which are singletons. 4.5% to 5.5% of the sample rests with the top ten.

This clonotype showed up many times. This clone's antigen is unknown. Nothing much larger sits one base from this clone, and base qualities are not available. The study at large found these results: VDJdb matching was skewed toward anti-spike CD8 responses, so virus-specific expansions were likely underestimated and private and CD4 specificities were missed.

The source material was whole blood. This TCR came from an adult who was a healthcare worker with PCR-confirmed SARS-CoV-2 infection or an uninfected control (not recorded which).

The nucleotide sequence reads as follows: TGTGCCAGCAGCTTAGATAGGGTTGATGGCTACACCTTC. Its product reads: CASSLDRVDGYTF. The chain is encoded by TRBV7-9 joined to TRBJ1-2, with the D gene uncertain. Via the germline V gene (reference sequence), CDR1 is SEHNR and CDR2 FQNEAQ. Relative to germline, V is 1 base shorter and J is 6 bases shorter, with 9 bases between their ends. The CDR3 starts with the cysteine, ends with the phenylalanine, and has 13 residues. Only the CDR3 DNA is retained, 39 bases long and in frame from the first base.